Shown below are 22 T cell receptor beta chains from a single sample sequenced in a study of HIV-infected patients and healthy controls. Each CDR3 protein is one row after TCRdb ran MiXCR on the 5' RACE reads. Of roughly 68,000 distinct CDR3 sequences listed, approximately 21% are singletons. Sequenced material: CD4+ T cells from blood. These receptors were taken from a human donor in good health.

This clonotype was counted many times. The gene calls are TRBV5-1 and TRBJ1-2, with a weak D call TRBD1 (5 bases). V dropped 4 bases and J dropped 5 bases, with 12 bases sitting between them. Germline V gene data show CDR1 as SGHRS and CDR2 as YFSETQ. The CDR3 spans 13 residues. CDR3 residues: CASSLTDLYGYTF. The CDR3 DNA follows: TGCGCCAGCAGCCTGACAGACTTATATGGCTACACCTTC.

This chain links TRBV5-5 with TRBJ1-1; D is uncertain. The V end lost 1 base, the J end lost 3 bases, and 16 bases lay between the germline ends. Germline V gene data show CDR1 as SGHKS and CDR2 as YYEKEE (reference sequence). This CDR3 has 16 residues. CDR3 amino acids: CASSLSHGGRDTEAFF. The DNA for the CDR3 is TGTGCCAGCAGCTTGTCCCACGGTGGTAGGGACACTGAAGCTTTCTTT.

This clonotype occurred a few times. The rearrangement joins TRBV7-8 to TRBJ1-4; D uncertain. V was trimmed by 4 bases and J by 7 bases, leaving 16 bases between them. Per germline, CDR1 SGHVS and CDR2 FQNEAQ. The length of the CDR3 is 15 residues. CDR3: CASSSTMGSGEKLFF. As DNA, the CDR3 is TGTGCCAGCAGCTCCACTATGGGGTCGGGTGAAAAACTGTTTTTT.

This clonotype showed up many times. The genes are TRBV10-3 and TRBJ2-7, with TRBD1 matching over 10 bases. CDR3 length: 14 amino acids. CDR1 and CDR2 from the germline V gene are ENHRY and SYGVKD. The ends lost 5 bases at V and 6 bases at J; junction bases unmatched: 7. Written as DNA, the CDR3 is TGTGCCATCAGTCGGGACAGGGGACTAAGCGAGCAGTACTTC. It translates to CAISRDRGLSEQYF.

This clonotype occurred many times. This chain joins TRBV5-1 and TRBJ1-6; TRBD1 matches 7 bases. Looked up from germline, CDR1 is SGHRS and CDR2 is YFSETQ. The CDR3 covers 15 residues. Trimming took 0 bases from V and 10 from J; bases not matched to a gene: 7. The CDR3 DNA follows: TGCGCCAGCAGCTTGGCCGACAGGGAAGGATCACCCCTCCACTTT. It yields the protein CASSLADREGSPLHF.

This clonotype has a handful of counts. The rearrangement links TRBV20-1 to TRBJ2-2, with 9 bases lining up with TRBD1. V gave up 5 bases and J gave up 2 bases; unmatched junction bases: 6. CDR3 length: 15 residues. Germline lookup yields CDR1 DFQATT and CDR2 SNEGSKA (reference sequence). The CDR3 loop is CSAPLQGANTGELFF. CDR3 in DNA: TGCAGTGCTCCCCTACAGGGGGCAAACACCGGGGAGCTGTTTTTT.

This clonotype was seen only a few times. The V and J genes are TRBV14 and TRBJ2-7; D gene unclear. V lost 4 bases, J lost 3 bases, and 7 bases lay in between. There are 12 residues in the CDR3. The germline CDR1 and CDR2 sequences are SGHDN and FVKESK. CDR3 coding DNA: TGTGCCAGCAGCCCGACCAACTACGAGCAGTACTTC. Translation: CASSPTNYEQYF.

Many counts were recorded for this clonotype. The gene calls are TRBV6-5 and TRBJ2-1; 15 nucleotides align to TRBD2. Germline V gene data show CDR1 as MNHEY and CDR2 as SVGAGI. J gave up 0 bases and V 6 bases, and 6 bases lay outside the gene matches. The CDR3 contains 18 residues. The CDR3 sequence: CASSRGLAGGSSYNEQFF. DNA for the CDR3: TGTGCCAGCAGCCGAGGACTAGCGGGAGGGAGCTCCTACAATGAGCAGTTCTTC.

This clonotype was observed many times. The chain combines TRBV14 with TRBJ1-2; D gene unclear. Germline assignment: CDR1 SGHDN and CDR2 FVKESK. V was trimmed by 2 bases and J by 0 bases, leaving 13 bases between them. The CDR3 has 16 residues. The CDR3 DNA is TGTGCCAGCAGCCAATTCGCAGGAGATTCTAACTATGGCTACACCTTC. Translating gives CASSQFAGDSNYGYTF.

This clonotype has at least ten counts. The chain carries TRBV6-1 and TRBJ1-1; TRBD1 aligns across 7 bases. The CDR3 extends over 14 amino acids. V shed 7 bases, J shed 1 base, and the junction held 6 bases outside the gene matches. Germline CDR1 is MNHNS and CDR2 is SASEGT. In DNA, the CDR3 is TGTGCCAGCACCCCCGGGACAGCGAACACTGAAGCTTTCTTT. Encoded protein: CASTPGTANTEAFF.

This clonotype has more than one count but fewer than ten. The chain links TRBV20-1 to TRBJ1-4; perhaps TRBD1 as D (5 bases). The germline V gene has CDR1 DFQATT and CDR2 SNEGSKA (reference sequence). V was cut by 0 bases and J by 1 base, with 12 bases left in between. The CDR3 extends over 16 amino acids. CDR3 nucleotides: TGCAGTGCTAGAGATAAGAGACAGCTAACTAATGAAAAACTGTTTTTT. This gives the protein CSARDKRQLTNEKLFF.

This clonotype was found a few times. The chain recombines TRBV30 with TRBJ2-2; TRBD1 matches at 11 bases. The CDR3 consists of 15 residues. CDR1 is GTSNPN and CDR2 is SVGIG in the germline V gene (reference sequence). After removal of 4 bases from V and 3 bases from J, the junction contained 4 bases not matched to a gene. This chain's CDR3 is CAWNRGQGDTGELFF. The CDR3 DNA sequence: TGTGCCTGGAATAGGGGACAGGGGGACACCGGGGAGCTGTTTTTT. The full variable domain, completed using reference TRBV30 and TRBJ2-2, is SQTIHQWPATLVQPVGSPLSLECTVEGTSNPNLYWYRQAAGRGLQLLFYSVGIGQISSEVPQNLSASRPQDRQFILSSKKLLLSDSGFYLCAWNRGQGDTGELFFGEGSRLTVL.

A note on this clonotype: This may be a read error: a much more frequent sequence differs by one nucleotide. The CDR3 sequence: CASSLDTSGGSYEQYF. DNA of the CDR3: TGTGCCAGCAGCTTAGATACGTCTGGAGGGTCCTACGAGCAGTACTTC. The rearrangement joins TRBV7-2 to TRBJ2-7, with D maybe TRBD2 (6 bases). V lost 1 base to trimming and J lost 1 base, with 14 bases between them. In germline, CDR1 is SGHTA, CDR2 FQGNSA. The CDR3 is 16 amino acids.

This clonotype was seen repeatedly, ten times or more. The rearrangement joins TRBV12-3 or TRBV12-4 to TRBJ1-4; the D is unclear. There are 15 residues in the CDR3. V lost 3 bases and J 10 bases, leaving 18 bases between the germline ends. As DNA, the CDR3 is TGTGCCAGCAGTTTTCGGACGACTACCCCCGGAAAACTGTTTTTT. As protein: CASSFRTTTPGKLFF.

The V and J genes are TRBV2 and TRBJ2-2, with 7 bases fitting TRBD1. The trim removed 3 bases at V and 1 base at J, leaving 2 bases unmatched. Germline CDR1 reads SNHLY; CDR2 reads FYNNEI. This CDR3 is built from 15 residues. The CDR3 here is CASSETGKNTGELFF. Written as DNA, the CDR3 is TGTGCCAGCAGTGAGACAGGGAAGAACACCGGGGAGCTGTTTTTT.

The chain carries TRBV20-1 and TRBJ2-1; 15 nucleotides match TRBD2. CDR1 and CDR2 from the germline V gene are DFQATT and SNEGSKA (reference sequence). The length of the CDR3 is 14 residues. V was clipped by 5 bases and J by 7 bases; unmatched bases: 3. CDR3 loop: CSAPGTSGRNEQFF. The CDR3 nucleotides read TGCAGTGCTCCCGGGACTAGCGGGAGGAATGAGCAGTTCTTC.

The genes are TRBV6-1 and TRBJ1-2; 7 bases map to TRBD1. Trimming cost V 5 bases and J 2 bases; bases outside gene matches: 5. In germline, CDR1 is MNHNS, CDR2 SASEGT. There are 14 residues in the CDR3. CDR3 nucleotides: TGTGCCAGCAGTCAGGGGGGGAGAAACTATGGCTACACCTTC. Translation gives CASSQGGRNYGYTF.

Judged by abundance, this clonotype is medium-sized. The V and J genes are TRBV2 and TRBJ2-1; D gene unclear. V shed 3 bases and J shed 3 bases, with 9 bases lying between them. This CDR3 region has 14 residues. Germline V lookup: CDR1 SNHLY, CDR2 FYNNEI. This CDR3 reads CASSDVAVYNEQFF. In DNA form, the CDR3 reads TGTGCCAGCAGTGACGTGGCGGTCTACAATGAGCAGTTCTTC.

This clonotype was counted between two and nine times. The J gene is TRBJ2-1, the V gene TRBV19; 9 positions match TRBD1. CDR1 and CDR2 from the germline V gene are LNHDA and SQIVND (reference sequence). The CDR3 extends over 14 amino acids. After removal of 6 bases from V and 5 bases from J, the junction contained 5 bases not matched to a gene. In DNA form, the CDR3 reads TGTGCCAGTAGAGAAGACAGGGGGAACAATGAGCAGTTCTTC. It translates to CASREDRGNNEQFF.

This clonotype was observed a few times. The genes are TRBV3-1 and TRBJ1-1; possibly TRBD1 for D (5 bases). The CDR3 totals 12 residues. V was trimmed by 1 base and J by 11 bases, leaving 11 bases between them. The germline gives CDR1 LGHDT, CDR2 YNNKEL (reference sequence). The CDR3 region has the DNA TGTGCCAGCAGCCAAGCCCAGGGTGGGGCTTTCTTT. It encodes CASSQAQGGAFF.

This clonotype was counted at least ten times. The chain links TRBV3-1 to TRBJ1-1, with 7 positions matching TRBD1. Germline CDR1 is LGHDT and CDR2 is YNNKEL (reference sequence). V shed 3 bases and J 4 bases; nucleotides not matched to a gene: 5. CDR3 size: 14 residues. The CDR3 reads CASSHGTEATEAFF. CDR3 coding DNA: TGTGCCAGCAGCCACGGGACAGAGGCCACTGAAGCTTTCTTT.

This clonotype appeared a few times. This sequence joins TRBV5-1 and TRBJ1-2; perhaps TRBD1 as D (5 bases). The CDR3 covers 14 residues. V was cut by 3 bases and J by 4 bases, with 13 bases left in between. CDR1 SGHRS and CDR2 YFSETQ come from the germline V gene. DNA for the CDR3: TGCGCCAGCAGCTCCCAGGGAGGTCTCTATGGCTACACCTTC. It is translated as CASSSQGGLYGYTF.